The 15 T cell receptor beta chains presented below share a single source sample, sequenced in a study of shared clonotypes between healthy human individuals. Some clones are missing from TCRdb's copy, which holds only in-frame ones; the method was immunoSEQ multiplex PCR. Of about 330,000 clones in the sample, about nine tenths were seen once. Sequenced material: memory CD8+ T cells sorted from blood. Subset: CD45RO+ cells pooled with CCR7-negative TemRA cells. These receptors all come from a man aged 18 to 35 in good health.

This sequence joins TRBV27 and TRBJ2-7, with no clear D. V dropped 2 bases and J dropped 0 bases, with 14 bases sitting between them. The CDR3 has 16 amino acids. Germline lookup yields CDR1 MNHEY and CDR2 SMNVEV (reference sequence). DNA for the CDR3: TGTGCCAGCAGTTTACAGGCGGCAGCCAGCTCCTACGAGCAGTACTTC. This translates into CASSLQAAASSYEQYF.

With regard to this clone: The same CDR3 also results from other DNA sequences found in this sample. The genes are TRBV27 and TRBJ2-7, with a weak D call TRBD2 (6 bases). The CDR3 covers 14 residues. V was cut by 3 bases and J by 0 bases, with 9 bases left in between. Germline V gene lookup returns CDR1 MNHEY and CDR2 SMNVEV (reference sequence). DNA for the CDR3: TGTGCCAGCAGTTTCGGGGGTCCCTCCTACGAGCAGTACTTC. Translating it yields CASSFGGPSYEQYF.

The chain recombines TRBV6-5 with TRBJ2-4; no clear D. V was pared by 8 bases and J by 1 base, with 9 bases between. The CDR3 has 13 amino acids. Germline V gene sequence: CDR1 MNHEY, CDR2 SVGAGI. The CDR3 DNA reads as TGTGCCAGCGCCCTTGGGGCCAAAAACATTCAGTACTTC. This gives the protein CASALGAKNIQYF.

V and J are TRBV7-9 and TRBJ2-5; D is possibly TRBD1 (6 bases). Trimming took off 1 base at V and 1 base at J, with 13 bases between the two ends. CDR1 SEHNR and CDR2 FQNEAQ come from the germline V gene (reference sequence). The CDR3 contains 16 residues. The CDR3 nucleotides read TGTGCCAGCAGCTTAGGAACAGGGTACGGCCAAGAGACCCAGTACTTC. Its protein is CASSLGTGYGQETQYF.

Regarding this clone: Other DNA sequences in the sample encode the same CDR3. This chain links TRBV5-1 with TRBJ2-1; D could derive from TRBD1 or TRBD2 (6 bases each). The germline V gene has CDR1 SGHRS and CDR2 YFSETQ. The CDR3 consists of 12 residues. The V gene lost 2 bases and the J gene lost 7 bases, with 7 bases spanning the gap. CDR3 loop: CASSLGGNEQFF. The CDR3, as DNA: TGCGCCAGCAGCTTAGGGGGGAATGAGCAGTTCTTC.

V usage is TRBV10-3 and J usage is TRBJ2-7; 7 positions match TRBD1. This CDR3 contains 14 residues. J lost 1 base, V lost 6 bases, and 6 bases had no gene match. The germline gives CDR1 ENHRY, CDR2 SYGVKD. The CDR3 coding sequence is TGTGCCATCAGGGAGACAGGGATATCCTACGAGCAGTACTTC. Translated: CAIRETGISYEQYF.

This clone was seen more than once but under ten times. The gene calls are TRBV10-1 and TRBJ2-3; the D is unclear. Germline V CDR1 and CDR2: WNHNN, SYGVQD (reference sequence). Trimming shortened V by 5 bases and J by 1 base, and 13 bases separated the two germline ends. The length of the CDR3 is 15 residues. Here the CDR3 reads CASSSEAPGTDTQYF. The DNA of the CDR3 is TGCGCCAGCAGTTCGGAAGCGCCCGGCACAGATACGCAGTATTTT.

The chain recombines TRBV4-1 with TRBJ1-2, with 7 bases lining up with TRBD1. CDR1 MGHRA and CDR2 YSYEKL come from the germline V gene. Trimming at V came to 1 base and at J to 3 bases, leaving 5 bases not matched to a gene. The CDR3 spans 15 residues. Here the CDR3 DNA reads TGCGCCAGCAGCCAAGTTCAGGGGGGGCACTATGGCTACACCTTC. Translated: CASSQVQGGHYGYTF.

The chain employs TRBV7-9 and TRBJ2-7, with D perhaps TRBD1 (6 bases). The V gene's germline CDR1 is SEHNR and CDR2 FQNEAQ (reference sequence). The CDR3 sequence is 15 residues long. Between the trimmed V and J ends, which lost 2 bases and 4 bases, there was a span of 15 bases. The CDR3 region is CASSLSGLGAYEQYF. CDR3 DNA sequence: TGTGCCAGCAGCTTATCGGGTTTGGGGGCGTACGAGCAGTACTTC.

The chain combines TRBV27 with TRBJ1-1; D is unresolved. The CDR3 is made up of 14 amino acids. Germline CDR1 is MNHEY and CDR2 is SMNVEV (reference sequence). V gave up 5 bases and J gave up 0 bases, with 10 bases separating them. The CDR3 DNA sequence: TGTGCCAGCAGTCCGGGATCACTGAACACTGAAGCTTTCTTT. This codes for CASSPGSLNTEAFF.

V usage is TRBV15 and J usage is TRBJ2-6, with a tentative D call TRBD1 (6 bases). The germline V and J ends were trimmed by 6 bases and 0 bases, with 12 bases remaining between them. The CDR3 is made up of 16 amino acids. Germline V gene lookup returns CDR1 LNHNV and CDR2 YYDKDF (reference sequence). The CDR3 region is CATSQSGASGANVLTF. Written as DNA, the CDR3 is TGTGCCACCAGTCAGTCAGGGGCCTCTGGGGCCAACGTCCTGACTTTC.

The chain employs TRBV30 and TRBJ1-1; no firm D call. The CDR3 length is 10 residues. Germline V CDR1 and CDR2: GTSNPN, SVGIG (reference sequence). The CDR3 sequence: CALRVTEAFF. CDR3 coding DNA: TGTGCTTTGAGGGTCACTGAAGCTTTCTTT.

Comment on this clone: The identical CDR3 is also encoded by other nucleotide sequences in the sample. The V call is TRBV9, the J call TRBJ2-1; D remains unclear. The germline V and J ends were trimmed by 0 bases and 8 bases, with 3 bases remaining between them. Looked up from germline, CDR1 is SGDLS and CDR2 is YYNGEE. The CDR3 contains 11 residues. CDR3 amino acids: CASSVDDEQFF. The CDR3 region has the DNA TGTGCCAGCAGCGTAGATGATGAGCAGTTCTTC.

This clone was seen once. The rearrangement links TRBV6-1 to TRBJ1-5; 8 bases agree with TRBD1. Trimming at V came to 4 bases and at J to 0 bases, leaving 8 bases not matched to a gene. The CDR3 sequence is 17 residues long. The germline V gene encodes CDR1 MNHNS and CDR2 SASEGT. CDR3 nucleotide sequence: TGTGCCAGCAGTGCCCTAGGGACAGGTGATAGCAATCAGCCCCAGCATTTT. This sequence encodes CASSALGTGDSNQPQHF.

DNA for the CDR3: TGTGCCAGCAGCTCTGGACCGGTCCTAAGCCCCCAGCATTTT. Encoded protein: CASSSGPVLSPQHF. The J gene is TRBJ1-5, the V gene TRBV7-2; D gene unclear. The CDR3 length is 14 residues. Trimming pared 4 bases from V and 10 bases from J, leaving 17 bases between. Germline V gene sequence: CDR1 SGHTA, CDR2 FQGNSA.